This T cell receptor beta chain appears in the sequencing data of a study of T-cell reconstitution after alpha-beta-depleted transplantation in children. Study results and caveats: High day-60 TCRbeta diversity in some patients came from surviving recipient T cells and thymic progenitors. It was newly produced T cells that mostly accounted for T-cell counts and diversity one year after transplant. Several hundred graft clones that had expanded were reportedly the source of alpha-beta T cells about two months after transplant.

This clonotype was counted many times. Its antigen is not known. The CDR3 is made up of 13 amino acids. Germline values: CDR1 SGHRS, CDR2 YFSETQ. V was cut by 0 bases and J by 8 bases, with 9 bases left in between. Molecular barcoding with unique molecular identifiers was used for the TCRbeta library. TCRdb re-called the PCR reads through MiXCR, storing one row per CDR3 protein. The table records over 450,000 distinct CDR3 sequences, approximately 10% of them present only once. The TCR originated in a child aged 2 to 10 with inherited bone marrow failure, due to receive a stem cell transplant. The V and J genes are TRBV5-1 and TRBJ2-1; no clear D gene. The sequencing used PBMCs, collected before TCRalphabeta/CD19-depleted stem cell transplant. DNA for the CDR3: TGCGCCAGCAGCTTGGAAGGTTTGGATGAGCAGTTCTTC. Translating gives CASSLEGLDEQFF.